The rows below give T cell receptor beta chains drawn from one sample of a study of OX40 agonist ivuxolimab in advanced cancers. Some clones are missing from TCRdb's copy, which holds only in-frame ones; the method was immunoSEQ multiplex PCR. The table records 3,100 or so clones, around three quarters of them present only once. The starting material was CD4+ or CD8+ T cells sorted from blood, obtained in a trial of the OX40 agonist ivuxolimab. Receptor source: an adult with an advanced solid tumor such as melanoma, head and neck, liver or kidney cancer. CDR3s include the opening cysteine and the closing phenylalanine or tryptophan.

TRBV4-1,CASSPRGRDTEAFF
TRBV15,CATSSQFGYEQYF
TRBV2,CASSDPGQGIETQYF
TRBV6-6,CASSYSTGNEQFF
TRBV30,CAWSVLGPEQYF
TRBV27,CASTLAGGYNEQFF
TRBV30,CAWSRGENQPQHF
TRBV4-1,CASSQERGQGVYEQYF
TRBV28,CASSFLSGTDTQYF
TRBV4-3,CASSHSRNLYNEQFF
TRBV6-1,CASSGGTGTDTQYF
TRBV7-6,CASSLHGYEQYF
TRBV27,CASSLSVAPYNEQFF
TRBV13,CASSLGISEGLLLYEQYF
TRBV29-1,CSVGGGTGPSPNYGYTF
TRBV10-3,CASISTNSYEQYF
TRBV18,CASSQSASTVETQYF
TRBV30,CAWSFGSYNEQFF
TRBV6-1,CASSEVKGGGQETQYF
TRBV7-2,CASSLSGGETQYF
TRBV30,CAWSDPWGEQYF
TRBV2,CASRQGGTNYGYTF
TRBV11-3,CASSFSSAVQETQYF
TRBV9,CASSVVGRSTDTQYF